The rows below give T cell receptor beta chains drawn from one sample of a study of OX40 agonist ivuxolimab in advanced cancers. The table came from immunoSEQ multiplex PCR; TCRdb's copy has only in-frame clones and leaves some out. The table lists 35,000 to 45,000 clones, roughly nine tenths of them singletons. The input for sequencing was CD4+ or CD8+ T cells sorted from blood, taken in a trial of the OX40 agonist ivuxolimab. These receptors were collected from an adult with an advanced solid tumor such as melanoma, head and neck, liver or kidney cancer. Both conserved end residues are part of each CDR3. Each record gives: V gene, D gene, J gene, clone size, CDR3 DNA, CDR3 protein. D genes are given only for firm matches. Clone size is given for some rows only: seen once, a few or many times, or a class if the clone is expanded.

v_gene: TRBV19
d_gene: .
j_gene: TRBJ2-6
abundance: .
CDR3nt: TGTGCCAGTAGTGGTTGGGGATCTGGGGCCAACGTCCTGACTTTC
CDR3aa: CASSGWGSGANVLTF

v_gene: TRBV28
d_gene: .
j_gene: TRBJ2-7
abundance: .
CDR3nt: TGTGCCAGCAGTTTATCCGGCTCTCTCTCCTACGAGCAGTACTTC
CDR3aa: CASSLSGSLSYEQYF

v_gene: TRBV19
d_gene: .
j_gene: TRBJ1-4
abundance: once
CDR3nt: TGTGCCAGTAGGCAGGGGGAAAAACTGTTTTTT
CDR3aa: CASRQGEKLFF

v_gene: TRBV6-1
d_gene: .
j_gene: TRBJ1-1
abundance: .
CDR3nt: TGTGCCAGCAGTGTTTGGGACCACACTGAAGCTTTCTTT
CDR3aa: CASSVWDHTEAFF

v_gene: TRBV6-1
d_gene: TRBD2
j_gene: TRBJ2-2
abundance: .
CDR3nt: TGTGCCAGCAGTGTACTAGCGGGAGCTACCGGGGAGCTGTTTTTT
CDR3aa: CASSVLAGATGELFF

v_gene: TRBV18
d_gene: .
j_gene: TRBJ1-2
abundance: .
CDR3nt: TGTGCCAGCTCACCGGGGCCGAGCGGGGATGGCTACACCTTC
CDR3aa: CASSPGPSGDGYTF

v_gene: TRBV5-1
d_gene: .
j_gene: TRBJ1-1
abundance: .
CDR3nt: TGCGCCAGCACCTCGAACACTGAAGCTTTCTTT
CDR3aa: CASTSNTEAFF

v_gene: TRBV6-1
d_gene: TRBD1
j_gene: TRBJ1-1
abundance: .
CDR3nt: TGTGCCAGCAGGCGGGACAGGGTGTACACTGAAGCTTTCTTT
CDR3aa: CASRRDRVYTEAFF

v_gene: TRBV20-1
d_gene: .
j_gene: TRBJ2-1
abundance: .
CDR3nt: TGCAGTGCTGACCAAAATACTGAGCAGTTCTTC
CDR3aa: CSADQNTEQFF

v_gene: TRBV19
d_gene: TRBD2
j_gene: TRBJ2-2
abundance: .
CDR3nt: TGTGCCAGTAGTATCGGGACTAGCGGGAGAGGCACCGGGGAGCTGTTTTTT
CDR3aa: CASSIGTSGRGTGELFF

v_gene: TRBV11-2
d_gene: .
j_gene: TRBJ2-2
abundance: .
CDR3nt: TGTGCCAGCAGCTTAGCCTCCGACAGGCGGGTCGGGGAGCTGTTTTTT
CDR3aa: CASSLASDRRVGELFF

v_gene: TRBV29-1
d_gene: .
j_gene: TRBJ1-2
abundance: .
CDR3nt: TGCAGCGTTGTAGTAGCCGGGGGGGATGGCTACACCTTC
CDR3aa: CSVVVAGGDGYTF

v_gene: TRBV5-1
d_gene: .
j_gene: TRBJ2-3
abundance: once
CDR3nt: TGCGCCAGCAGCTTGGAGACAGATACGCAGTATTTT
CDR3aa: CASSLETDTQYF

v_gene: TRBV4-3
d_gene: TRBD1
j_gene: TRBJ1-5
abundance: .
CDR3nt: TGCGCCAGCAGCCAAGATCCTGCCGGACAGGGGATCCAGCCCCAGCATTTT
CDR3aa: CASSQDPAGQGIQPQHF

v_gene: TRBV2
d_gene: .
j_gene: TRBJ2-6
abundance: .
CDR3nt: TGTGCCAGCAGGTGGCAACCCTCTGGGGCCAACGTCCTGACTTTC
CDR3aa: CASRWQPSGANVLTF

v_gene: TRBV9
d_gene: TRBD1
j_gene: TRBJ2-7
abundance: .
CDR3nt: TGTGCCAGCAGCGTAGGGGGACAGGGGGCCAGAGAGCAGTACTTC
CDR3aa: CASSVGGQGAREQYF

v_gene: TRBV5-1
d_gene: TRBD1
j_gene: TRBJ2-1
abundance: .
CDR3nt: TGCGCCAGCAGCTTGGCCTGGGGACAGGGGGGCGATGAGCAGTTCTTC
CDR3aa: CASSLAWGQGGDEQFF

v_gene: TRBV5-6
d_gene: TRBD2
j_gene: TRBJ2-5
abundance: .
CDR3nt: TGTGCCAGCAGCTTTAGCGGGACTGGGGAGACCCAGTACTTC
CDR3aa: CASSFSGTGETQYF

v_gene: TRBV10-3
d_gene: TRBD1
j_gene: TRBJ2-2
abundance: .
CDR3nt: TGTGCCATCAGTGAGTCGTCCAGGGGGAACACGAACACCGGGGAGCTGTTTTTT
CDR3aa: CAISESSRGNTNTGELFF

v_gene: TRBV30
d_gene: TRBD1
j_gene: TRBJ1-5
abundance: .
CDR3nt: TGTGCCTTCAAAGGGGGCGCCGGGGAACCCCAGCATTTT
CDR3aa: CAFKGGAGEPQHF

v_gene: TRBV6-5
d_gene: .
j_gene: TRBJ1-5
abundance: .
CDR3nt: TGTGCCAGCAGTCCAGGGACGGCCCCTCAGCCCCAGCATTTT
CDR3aa: CASSPGTAPQPQHF

v_gene: TRBV30
d_gene: .
j_gene: TRBJ2-2
abundance: .
CDR3nt: TGTGCCTGCGGAGGGGGGCTGCCCACCGGGGAGCTGTTTTTT
CDR3aa: CACGGGLPTGELFF

v_gene: TRBV11-2
d_gene: .
j_gene: TRBJ2-2
abundance: .
CDR3nt: TGTGCCAGCAGCCATAGGACCGGGGAGCTGTTTTTT
CDR3aa: CASSHRTGELFF

v_gene: TRBV19
d_gene: .
j_gene: TRBJ2-4
abundance: .
CDR3nt: TGTGCCACGTACGGTGGATACTCCACCGGGAAGGACATTCAGTACTTC
CDR3aa: CATYGGYSTGKDIQYF

v_gene: TRBV29-1
d_gene: TRBD1
j_gene: TRBJ2-1
abundance: .
CDR3nt: TGCAGCGTTGAGGGGACAGCCGTCTCCTACAATGAGCAGTTCTTC
CDR3aa: CSVEGTAVSYNEQFF

v_gene: TRBV19
d_gene: .
j_gene: TRBJ2-1
abundance: .
CDR3nt: TGTGCCAGTAGTATGCTGGGATATGAGCAGTTCTTC
CDR3aa: CASSMLGYEQFF

v_gene: TRBV9
d_gene: TRBD1
j_gene: TRBJ1-2
abundance: once
CDR3nt: TGTGCCAGCAGCCCGGGACAGGACCCTTTATTTGGCTACACCTTC
CDR3aa: CASSPGQDPLFGYTF

v_gene: TRBV4-1
d_gene: TRBD1
j_gene: TRBJ1-4
abundance: .
CDR3nt: TGCGCCAGCAGCCAAGTGGACAGGGAGGCGGAAAAACTGTTTTTT
CDR3aa: CASSQVDREAEKLFF

v_gene: TRBV19
d_gene: TRBD2
j_gene: TRBJ2-3
abundance: once
CDR3nt: TGTGCCAGTAGTGTTTTAGCGGGACTCACAGATACGCAGTATTTT
CDR3aa: CASSVLAGLTDTQYF

v_gene: TRBV5-1
d_gene: .
j_gene: TRBJ2-5
abundance: .
CDR3nt: TGCGCCAGCAGCTTGGCCCCCGGGGGAACGGAGACCCAGTACTTC
CDR3aa: CASSLAPGGTETQYF

v_gene: TRBV7-2
d_gene: TRBD2
j_gene: TRBJ2-1
abundance: .
CDR3nt: TGTGCCAGCAGCTCCAGACTAGCGGGGGGGAAGGAGCAGTTCTTC
CDR3aa: CASSSRLAGGKEQFF